This TCR beta chain was observed in a study of blood T cell repertoires in COVID-19. For the study at large: The United States, Italy and Spain supplied acute and convalescent COVID-19 samples. Sample material is recorded as cDNA or gDNA derived from T cells, B-cell-depleted T cells, or PBMCs.

CDR1 MNHNY and CDR2 SVGAGI come from the germline V gene (reference sequence). This CDR3 is built from 16 residues. The ends lost 4 bases at V and 1 base at J; junction bases unmatched: 4. Methods used by the authors: Estimated nucleated cell counts came from reference gene primer amplification. Profiling relied on immunoSEQ multiplex PCR, and the TCRdb table lists in-frame clones only, not all of them. For V, J and clone size, that table is used; D and trimming come from the DNA. The sample holds 65,000 to 85,000 clones, 90% seen once. Sample: peripheral blood. The sequence was obtained from a human donor in a cohort sampled during active COVID-19. The chain is built from TRBV6-6 and TRBJ2-1; 10 bases line up with TRBD2. CDR3 nucleotides: TGTGCCAGCAGTTCGCTAGCGGGGGTTTCCTACAATGAGCAGTTCTTC. It yields the protein CASSSLAGVSYNEQFF.